The rows below give T cell receptor beta chains drawn from one sample of a study of blood T cells in healthy people across ages. TCRdb processed the 5' RACE reads anew with MiXCR; each CDR3 protein has one entry. The sample contains around 1,100,000 distinct CDR3 sequences, around two fifths of which appear only once. Input material: blood. The origin of the receptors is a man aged 18 to 29 in good health. The CDR3 runs from the conserved cysteine through the conserved F or W.

CDR3 length,J gene,V gene,CDR3 protein
16,TRBJ1-4,TRBV7-2,CASSSSRQSTNEKLFF
11,TRBJ1-5,TRBV7-2,CASSLGSLQHF
13,TRBJ1-3,TRBV7-9,CASRPTSGNTIYF
17,TRBJ1-6,TRBV4-3,CASSQDRSRGGRTPLHF
13,.,TRBV7-2,CASSLAPDYEQYF
18,TRBJ2-2,TRBV6-4,CASSDSPSGGSNTGELFF
13,TRBJ1-1,TRBV5-5,CASDRRLNTEAFF
13,TRBJ2-7,TRBV7-8,CASRTDSENEQYF
13,TRBJ1-1,TRBV19,CASSMEWDTEAFF
15,TRBJ2-1,TRBV12-3/TRBV12-4,CASSFTSGGPNEQFF
17,TRBJ1-4,TRBV27,CASSPRRGHRSNEKLFF
16,TRBJ2-1,TRBV24-1,CATSPDGTGSYNEQFF
14,TRBJ2-2,TRBV6-6,CASRGQWDTGELFF
17,TRBJ2-5,TRBV6-6,CASSHSARPIIQETQYF
15,TRBJ1-1,TRBV9,CASSVVGVLNTEAFF
15,TRBJ2-3,TRBV11-2,CASSFGPWSTDTQYF
13,TRBJ1-1,TRBV4-1,CASSQDYRGLAFF
14,TRBJ1-2,TRBV7-2,CASSLPGQVYGYTF
16,TRBJ2-6,TRBV2,CASSRNFLLGANVLTF
13,TRBJ2-5,TRBV6-5,CASTNGALETQYF
15,TRBJ2-3,TRBV15,CATSTDRARTDTQYF
16,TRBJ2-2,TRBV25-1,CASSDPGATNTGELFF
16,TRBJ2-1,TRBV4-3,CASSQDLRGAYNEQFF
15,TRBJ2-3,TRBV6-6,CASTLIWGQPDTQYF
14,TRBJ1-1,TRBV20-1,CSARLHTMNTEAFF
13,.,TRBV20-1,CSARGGSYNEQYF
12,TRBJ1-1,TRBV20-1,CSATRTATEAFF
13,TRBJ1-2,TRBV4-1,CASSQEAPYGYTF
15,TRBJ1-2,TRBV5-1,CASSLQTGANYGYTF
16,TRBJ2-5,TRBV7-2,CASTTQGGVSGETQYF
14,TRBJ2-7,TRBV2,CASPQQGMFDEQYF
15,TRBJ1-2,TRBV7-2,CASSLTPTDNYGYTF
22,TRBJ2-6,TRBV6-2/TRBV6-3,CASFSALVRQGRSSLGANVLTF
13,TRBJ2-2,TRBV15,CATSTDRGRELFF
16,TRBJ2-1,TRBV7-9,CASSSTRDSPYNEQFF
14,TRBJ2-1,TRBV12-5,CASGLGQGSNEQFF
14,TRBJ2-5,TRBV5-6,CASSFTRWGETQYF
15,TRBJ2-7,TRBV6-2/TRBV6-3,CASSYSASFSYEQYF
16,TRBJ2-7,TRBV27,CASSPTPAGSSYEQYF
14,TRBJ1-4,TRBV25-1,CASSDDRGGEKLFF
13,TRBJ2-4,TRBV28,CASSQGGQNIQYF
14,TRBJ2-2,TRBV5-1,CASSVLRVTGELFF
14,TRBJ2-1,TRBV4-1,CASSHLQGFNEQFF
18,TRBJ2-5,TRBV20-1,CSARASGLAGGPQETQYF